The rows below give T cell receptor beta chains drawn from one sample of a study of shared clonotypes between healthy human individuals. Assay: immunoSEQ multiplex PCR; the TCRdb copy retains only in-frame clones and omits some. The data show some 2 million clones, 85% to 95% seen once. The specimen was naive CD8+ T cells sorted from blood. All receptors come from a man aged 18-30 years in good health. The CDR3 runs from the conserved cysteine through the conserved F or W.

TRBV6-5	TRBJ2-3	CASSWGQTTDTQYF
TRBV19	TRBJ1-1	CASRPWEGNTEAFF
TRBV4-1	TRBJ2-3	CASSQEKGLYVSTDTQYF
TRBV4-2	TRBJ1-4	CASSQDPLPNEKLFF
TRBV19	TRBJ1-1	CASQRGYTEAFF
TRBV6-1	TRBJ2-7	CASCDSSYEQYF
TRBV27	TRBJ2-1	CASSLLFETASYNEQFF
TRBV27	TRBJ1-5	CASSPGPRSNQPQHF
TRBV6-5	TRBJ2-2	CASRLLAGVPGELFF
TRBV28	TRBJ1-2	CASTLAGLSHYGYTF
TRBV6-1	TRBJ2-7	CASSEGESRTGYEQYF
TRBV10-1	TRBJ2-5	CASSETGFETQYF
TRBV30	TRBJ1-1	CAWSIPLGVITEAFF
TRBV7-2	TRBJ2-1	CASSLLIAGGPYNEQFF
TRBV2	TRBJ1-5	CASSEGGSLEPQHF
TRBV6-5	TRBJ1-5	CASSGTANQPQHF
TRBV6-1	TRBJ2-7	CASTLGGETYEQYF
TRBV6-5	TRBJ2-7	CASSYSRVSSYEQYF
TRBV28	TRBJ2-3	CASSWSVLGTDTQYF
TRBV2	TRBJ2-7	CASRLAGSEQYF
TRBV11-3	TRBJ2-1	CASSRTGSSYNEQFF
TRBV30	TRBJ2-3	CAWGGAEPSTDTQYF
TRBV4-3	TRBJ1-3	CASSQGALTAGNTIYF
TRBV18	TRBJ2-1	CASSPRGEGNEQFF
TRBV11-2	TRBJ2-1	CASSSEGPGLGSYNEQFF
TRBV27	TRBJ2-7	CASSFGQPYEQYF
TRBV27	TRBJ1-3	CASSLIGGSGNTIYF
TRBV7-9	TRBJ2-7	CASSWDTYEQYF
TRBV5-1	TRBJ1-1	CASSLVSGEGTEAFF
TRBV6-6	TRBJ1-4	CASSVTGGAQEKLFF
TRBV2	TRBJ1-5	CASREQRDHSNQPQHF
TRBV6-5	TRBJ2-5	CASSHRDQGETQYF
TRBV7-2	TRBJ2-1	CASSQGASSYNEQFF
TRBV6-5	TRBJ1-2	CASSTGYGYTF